Below are 15 T cell receptor beta chains sequenced from a single sample in a study of tumor and adjacent non-tumor tissue in lung cancer. The template was RNA from unsorted bulk tissue. This non-tumor lung sample came from over 3 cm beyond the tumor edge. TCRbeta libraries were built with three rounds of nested PCR, modified from ARM-PCR. TCRdb passed the multiplex PCR reads through MiXCR, listing each CDR3 protein once. The table records about 110,000 distinct CDR3 sequences, about 61% of them present only once. The sample comprised distant non-tumor lung tissue. These receptors were obtained from a man in his sixties with non-small cell lung cancer.

A remark on this clonotype: One end of the junction varies from germline; a read error may be responsible. The chain joins TRBV5-4 to TRBJ1-2; possible D gene TRBD1, 5 bases. CDR3 length: 13 amino acids. Looked up from germline, CDR1 is SGHNT and CDR2 is YYREEE (reference sequence). DNA of the CDR3: TGTGCCGGCAGCTTGTTGACAGAAGGCGTCTACACCTTC. Its protein product is CAGSLLTEGVYTF.

The chain combines TRBV29-1 with TRBJ1-1; 9 bases are shared with TRBD1. The CDR3 covers 15 residues. The V gene's germline CDR1 is SQVTM and CDR2 ANQGSEA. With V trimmed by 6 bases and J by 4 bases, 12 bases remained unmatched. CDR3 loop: CSVGPGTGFGTEAFF. CDR3 nucleotide sequence: TGCAGCGTCGGTCCCGGGACAGGGTTCGGCACTGAAGCTTTCTTT.

This clonotype was detected a few times. A single base separates this from a much larger clone, so it may be a read error. The chain couples TRBV5-1 to TRBJ1-1; tentatively, D is TRBD1 (6 bases). Trimming removed 2 bases from V and 12 bases from J, with 20 bases in between. The CDR3 has 14 amino acids. Germline CDR1 reads SGHRS; CDR2 reads YFSETQ. Here the CDR3 DNA reads TGCGCCAGCAGCTTCGGGACACGACAACGGCGTACTTTCTTT. It yields the protein CASSFGTRQRRTFF.

The J gene is TRBJ2-5, the V gene TRBV20-1, with 12 bases fitting TRBD2. Per germline, CDR1 DFQATT and CDR2 SNEGSKA (reference sequence). The CDR3 contains 16 residues. V shed 2 bases and J 3 bases; nucleotides not matched to a gene: 7. The DNA of the CDR3 is TGCAGTGCTAGATGGCTAGCGGGAGGGCATAAAGAGACCCAGTACTTC. Protein: CSARWLAGGHKETQYF.

Note on this clonotype: A junction boundary mismatches the germline segment, possibly from a read error. The chain recombines TRBV7-9 with TRBJ2-1; 7 positions agree with TRBD2. The germline CDR1 and CDR2 sequences are SEHNR and FQNEAQ (reference sequence). The CDR3 length is 15 residues. CDR3 loop: CANSLGEAGNNEQFF. CDR3 nucleotide sequence: TGTGCCAACAGCTTAGGAGAAGCGGGAAACAATGAGCAGTTCTTC.

In this sample, this clonotype turned up a few times. A read error may be the cause here, since a much bigger clone is one base away. The CDR3 carries no conserved terminal phenylalanine or tryptophan, so it likely arises from a read error. This chain joins TRBV5-6 and TRBJ1-1; TRBD1 might be the D (6 bases). Trimming stripped 3 bases from V and 8 bases from J, with 11 bases between. In germline, CDR1 is SGHDT, CDR2 YYEEEE. The CDR3 contains 12 residues. The CDR3: CASSSPGVEAFI. In DNA, the CDR3 is TGTGCCAGCAGCTCCCCAGGGGTAGAAGCTTTCATT.

For the CDR3, the DNA is TGTGCCAGCAGCCCCTCGGGAACGAACACCGGGGAGCTGTTTTTT. Translated: CASSPSGTNTGELFF. This rearrangement joins TRBV25-1 to TRBJ2-2, with D perhaps matching TRBD2 (5 bases). V shed 6 bases and J shed 0 bases, with 11 bases lying between them. From germline, CDR1 is MGHDK and CDR2 SYGVNS. The CDR3 is made up of 15 amino acids. Full variable domain (outside the CDR3, taken from reference TRBV25-1 and TRBJ2-2): EADIYQTPRYLVIGTGKKITLECSQTMGHDKMYWYQQDPGMELHLIHYSYGVNSTEKGDLSSESTVSRIRTEHFPLTLESARPSHTSQYLCASSPSGTNTGELFFGEGSRLTVL.

In the case of this clonotype: A read error may produce the germline difference seen at one junction end. This sequence joins TRBV11-2 and TRBJ2-1; maybe TRBD2 (5 bases). CDR1 SGHAT and CDR2 FQNNGV come from the germline V gene. The CDR3 has 17 amino acids. The CDR3 DNA is TGTGCCAGCAGCTTAGATTCCTTTAGCGAGAGGAACAATGAACAGTTCTTC. Protein: CASSLDSFSERNNEQFF.

The chain couples TRBV5-1 to TRBJ2-5; 13 nucleotides line up with TRBD2. The V gene end was trimmed by 1 base and the J gene end by 1 base; junction bases not matched to a gene: 1. This CDR3 comprises 16 residues. CDR1 and CDR2 (germline): SGHRS, YFSETQ. DNA for the CDR3: TGCGCCAGCAGCTTGTGGACTAGCGGGAGCCAAGAGACCCAGTACTTC. Translating it yields CASSLWTSGSQETQYF.

Worth noting for this clonotype: The junction and the germline gene differ at one end; a read error may be behind it. CDR3 sequence (DNA): TGCGCCAGCAACCAAGATACGCGGTATAGCTCAGATACGCAGTATTTT. Translated, it gives CASNQDTRYSSDTQYF. The chain links TRBV4-3 to TRBJ2-3; D call uncertain. The CDR3 has 16 amino acids. The germline CDR1 and CDR2 sequences are LGHNA and YSLEER.

A note on this clonotype: A junction end diverges from the germline sequence, so it may reflect a read error. V is TRBV11-3 and J is TRBJ2-5; D may be TRBD2 (6 bases). CDR3 length: 17 amino acids. CDR1 and CDR2 (germline): SGHNT, YENEEA. In DNA, the CDR3 is TGTGCCAGCAGCTTAGGTGACGGGAGTTTCCTCCAAGAGACCCAGTATTTC. Translated, it gives CASSLGDGSFLQETQYF.

This clonotype occurred a few times. The rearrangement links TRBV7-3 to TRBJ2-3, with 7 bases that match TRBD1. Germline lookup yields CDR1 SGHTA and CDR2 FQGTGA. The CDR3 is 15 amino acids. V was clipped by 5 bases and J by 3 bases; unmatched bases: 8. The CDR3 is CASSDPGGRTDTQYF. In DNA, the CDR3 is TGTGCCAGCAGCGACCCAGGGGGTAGGACAGATACGCAGTATTTT. The whole variable domain, filled in from reference TRBV7-3 and TRBJ2-3, reads GAGVSQTPSNKVTEKGKYVELRCDPISGHTALYWYRQSLGQGPEFLIYFQGTGAADDSGLPNDRFFAVRPEGSVSTLKIQRTERGDSAVYLCASSDPGGRTDTQYFGPGTRLTVL.

This clonotype was observed a few times. This may come from a read error, since a much larger clone is one base off. The chain uses TRBV6-5 and TRBJ2-1; D is unclear. The germline V gene encodes CDR1 MNHEY and CDR2 SVGAGI. Trimming took off 4 bases at V and 10 bases at J, with 8 bases between the two ends. This CDR3 has 11 residues. DNA of the CDR3: TGTGCCAGCAGTTCCATCGCGGAGCAGTTCTTC. Translated, it gives CASSSIAEQFF.

Points on this clonotype: A much larger clone sits a single nucleotide away, making a read error possible. The V and J genes are TRBV5-4 and TRBJ2-7, with D possibly TRBD1 on 6 matching bases. The CDR3 runs 16 residues. Germline lookup yields CDR1 SGHNT and CDR2 YYREEE (reference sequence). The CDR3: CASGLEDPGQHGEQYF. The CDR3 DNA reads as TGTGCCAGCGGCTTGGAGGACCCCGGACAGCATGGCGAGCAGTACTTC.

For this clonotype: It may be a read error: a sequence one base away is much more abundant. This rearrangement joins TRBV15 to TRBJ2-7; D possibly corresponds to TRBD1 (5 bases). Germline CDR1 and CDR2: LNHNV and YYDKDF (reference sequence). The CDR3 loop spans 14 amino acids. This CDR3 is CVTSRAGNSYEQYF. The CDR3 DNA is TGTGTCACCAGCAGAGCAGGGAACTCCTACGAGCAGTACTTC.